This TCR beta chain emerged from a study of T cells in Graves' hyperthyroidism and ophthalmopathy. Regions amplified from RNA transcripts were the TCR beta CDR3 regions. First-round RT-PCR of the TCR CDR3 relied on the HTBI primer set. TCRdb used MiXCR to reprocess the multiplex PCR reads, holding one entry per CDR3 protein. Here the sample spans hundreds of thousands of distinct CDR3 sequences, more than 45% being singletons. In its sample, this clonotype was seen a few times. No antigen is known for it. Whole-study results and caveats: The model foresaw ophthalmopathy a median roughly 6.5 months prior to onset. By a 13 V-J model, ophthalmopathy was set apart from stable hyperthyroidism.

No progression to ophthalmopathy during 18 months of follow-up defined stable disease. Exclusion criteria comprised uncontrolled infection, other autoimmune disease, pregnancy or lactation. V lost 8 bases, J lost 6 bases, and 13 bases lay in between. In germline, CDR1 is DFQATT, CDR2 SNEGSKA (reference sequence). This CDR3 is built from 12 residues. The chain is built from TRBV20-1 and TRBJ1-4; tentative D call: TRBD1 (6 bases). The receptor's source is a woman in her late teens or twenties with Graves' hyperthyroidism. Sequences were obtained from peripheral blood or thyroid tissue (not recorded which). The CDR3 loop reads CSLRGADEKLFF. In DNA form, the CDR3 reads TGCAGTCTCCGGGGGGCTGATGAAAAACTGTTTTTT.